This T cell receptor (beta chain) was retrieved from a study of blood T cell repertoires in COVID-19. On the study more broadly: Donors in the United States, Italy and Spain gave samples during acute or convalescent COVID-19.

V gave up 3 bases and J gave up 1 base, with 11 bases separating them. CDR1 is SNHLY, CDR2 FYNNEI, per germline. The CDR3 has 15 residues. In the authors' methods: Scientists estimated how many nucleated cells there were by amplifying reference gene primers. Assay used: immunoSEQ multiplex PCR; TCRdb lists only in-frame clones, some missing. V, J and clone size reflect that table, while D and trimming were determined from the DNA. The data show about 350,000 clones, about nine tenths seen once. Clinical history as reported by participants underpinned cohort assignment. This clonotype was sampled from a woman aged 30 to 39 who had been exposed to COVID-19. The sample taken for sequencing was PBMCs or T cells enriched from blood (not recorded which). This chain connects TRBV2 to TRBJ2-3, with D possibly TRBD1 on 6 matching bases. CDR3 loop: CASSEDRFGTDTQYF. In DNA, the CDR3 is TGTGCCAGCAGTGAGGACAGATTTGGCACAGATACGCAGTATTTT.